This TCR beta chain is drawn from a study of CD8 T cells in ankylosing spondylitis. Study results and caveats: In the blood and synovial fluid of reactive arthritis, some motif variants had been previously reported. The study identified a TCR beta motif of eight highly homologous variants that appeared characteristic of ankylosing spondylitis blood.

Preparation of TCR beta libraries was done by quantitative 5'-RACE with molecular barcodes. Each CDR3 protein gets one entry after TCRdb re-called the 5' RACE reads with MiXCR. The profile shows hundreds of thousands of distinct CDR3 sequences, approximately 10% of them singletons. This clonotype was counted ten times or more. Antigen specificity is unknown. This CDR3 region has 17 residues. The junction had 13 bases not matched to a gene; V was cut back by 2 bases and J by 6 bases. In germline, CDR1 is DFQATT, CDR2 SNEGSKA (reference sequence). The source material was blood, either unsorted or a sorted T cell fraction (not recorded which). The rearrangement joins TRBV20-1 to TRBJ2-1; 10 bases are a match to TRBD1. The sequence derives from a male donor with ankylosing spondylitis. CDR3 in DNA: TGCAGTGCTAGAACGTCAGGATGGGGACAGGGGACCAATGAGCAGTTCTTC. This encodes CSARTSGWGQGTNEQFF.